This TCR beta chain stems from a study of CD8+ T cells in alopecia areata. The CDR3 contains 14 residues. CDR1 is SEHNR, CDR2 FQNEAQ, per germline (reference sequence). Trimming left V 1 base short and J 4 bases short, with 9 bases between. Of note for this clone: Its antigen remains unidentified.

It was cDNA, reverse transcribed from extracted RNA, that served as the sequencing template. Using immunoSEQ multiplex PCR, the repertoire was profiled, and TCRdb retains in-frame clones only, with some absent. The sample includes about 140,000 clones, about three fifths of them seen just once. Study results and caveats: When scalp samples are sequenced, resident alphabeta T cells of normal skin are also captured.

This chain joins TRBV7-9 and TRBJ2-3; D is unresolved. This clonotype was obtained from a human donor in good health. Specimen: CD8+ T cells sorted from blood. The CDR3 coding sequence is TGTGCCAGCAGCTTAGACCTCTATCCAGATACGCAGTATTTT. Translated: CASSLDLYPDTQYF.